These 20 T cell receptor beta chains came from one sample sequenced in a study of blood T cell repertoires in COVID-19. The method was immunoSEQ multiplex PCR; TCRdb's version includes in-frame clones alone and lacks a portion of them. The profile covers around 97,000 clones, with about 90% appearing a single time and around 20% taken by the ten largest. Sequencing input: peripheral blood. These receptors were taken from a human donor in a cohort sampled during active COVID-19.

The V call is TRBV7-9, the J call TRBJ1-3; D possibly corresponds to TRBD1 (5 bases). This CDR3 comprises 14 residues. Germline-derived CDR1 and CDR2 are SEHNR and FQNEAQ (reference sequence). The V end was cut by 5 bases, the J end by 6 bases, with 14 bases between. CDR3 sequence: CASSLWGQLNTIYF. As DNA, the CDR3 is TGTGCCAGCAGCCTTTGGGGCCAGTTAAACACCATATATTTT.

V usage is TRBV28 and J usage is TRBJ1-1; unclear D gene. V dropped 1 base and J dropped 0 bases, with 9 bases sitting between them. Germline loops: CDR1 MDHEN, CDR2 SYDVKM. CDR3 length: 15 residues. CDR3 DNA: TGTGCCAGCAGTTTATTGGCAGTTATGAACACTGAAGCTTTCTTT. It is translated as CASSLLAVMNTEAFF.

CDR3 loop: CASSLRYAGRSYEQYF. The CDR3 DNA sequence: TGTGCCAGCAGCTTAAGATACGCAGGTAGATCCTACGAGCAGTACTTC. V usage is TRBV13 and J usage is TRBJ2-7; D gene ambiguous. This CDR3 is 16 amino acids long. The V end was cut by 2 bases, the J end by 1 base, with 15 bases between. The V gene's germline CDR1 is PRHDT and CDR2 FYEKMQ (reference sequence).

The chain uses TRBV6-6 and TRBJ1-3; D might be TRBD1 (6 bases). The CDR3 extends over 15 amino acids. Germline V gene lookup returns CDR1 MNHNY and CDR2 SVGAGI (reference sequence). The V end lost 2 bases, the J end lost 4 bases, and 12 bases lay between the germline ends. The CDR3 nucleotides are TGTGCCAGCAGTTACCGGGGGGCAGGAGGAAACACCATATATTTT. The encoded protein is CASSYRGAGGNTIYF.

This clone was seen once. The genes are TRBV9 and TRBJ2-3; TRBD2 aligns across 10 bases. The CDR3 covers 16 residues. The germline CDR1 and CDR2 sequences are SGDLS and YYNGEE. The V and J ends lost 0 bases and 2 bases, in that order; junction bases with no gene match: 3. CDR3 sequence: CASSVGLAGATDTQYF. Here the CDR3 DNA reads TGTGCCAGCAGCGTAGGGCTAGCGGGAGCCACAGATACGCAGTATTTT.

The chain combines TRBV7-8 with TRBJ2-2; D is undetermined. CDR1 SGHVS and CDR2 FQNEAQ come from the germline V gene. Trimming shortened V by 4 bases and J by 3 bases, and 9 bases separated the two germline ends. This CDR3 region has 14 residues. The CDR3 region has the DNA TGTGCCAGCAGCTCCAATCCGGACACCGGGGAGCTGTTTTTT. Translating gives CASSSNPDTGELFF.

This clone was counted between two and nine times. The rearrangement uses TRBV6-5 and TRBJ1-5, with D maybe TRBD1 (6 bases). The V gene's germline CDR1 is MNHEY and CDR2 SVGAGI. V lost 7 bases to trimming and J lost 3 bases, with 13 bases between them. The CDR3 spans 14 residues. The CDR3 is CASNLQGLNQPQHF. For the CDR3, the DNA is TGTGCCAGCAACCTACAGGGTCTCAATCAGCCCCAGCATTTT.

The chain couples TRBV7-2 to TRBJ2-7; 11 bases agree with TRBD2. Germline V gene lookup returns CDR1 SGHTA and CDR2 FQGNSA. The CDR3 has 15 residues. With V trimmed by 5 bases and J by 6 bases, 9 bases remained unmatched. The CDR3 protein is CASSPKLAGAPEQYF. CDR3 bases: TGTGCCAGCAGCCCAAAACTAGCGGGAGCTCCCGAGCAGTACTTC.

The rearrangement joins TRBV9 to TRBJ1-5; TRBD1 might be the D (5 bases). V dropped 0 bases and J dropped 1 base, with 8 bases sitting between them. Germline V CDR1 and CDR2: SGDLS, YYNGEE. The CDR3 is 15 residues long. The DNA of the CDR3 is TGTGCCAGCAGCGTAGCAGGGCAGAGCAATCAGCCCCAGCATTTT. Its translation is CASSVAGQSNQPQHF.

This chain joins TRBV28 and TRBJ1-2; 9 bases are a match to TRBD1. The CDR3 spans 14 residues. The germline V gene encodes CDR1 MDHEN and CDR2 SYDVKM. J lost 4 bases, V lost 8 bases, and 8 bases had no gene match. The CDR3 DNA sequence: TGTGCCAGCTTACCCACAGGGGGCGGCTATGGCTACACCTTC. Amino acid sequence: CASLPTGGGYGYTF.

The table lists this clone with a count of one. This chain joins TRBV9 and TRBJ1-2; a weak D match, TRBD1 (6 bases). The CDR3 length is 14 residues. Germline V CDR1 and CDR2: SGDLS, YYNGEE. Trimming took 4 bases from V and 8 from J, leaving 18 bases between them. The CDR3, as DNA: TGTGCCAGCAGCCCGCACAGGGTCGTACAGGGCTACACCTTC. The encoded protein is CASSPHRVVQGYTF.

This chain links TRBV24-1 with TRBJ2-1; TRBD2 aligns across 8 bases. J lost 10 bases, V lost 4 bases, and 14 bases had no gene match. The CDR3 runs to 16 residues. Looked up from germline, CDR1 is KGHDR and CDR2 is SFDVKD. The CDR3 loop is CATSDPTSGPETEQFF. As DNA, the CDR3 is TGTGCCACCAGTGACCCCACTAGCGGACCCGAGACAGAGCAGTTCTTC.

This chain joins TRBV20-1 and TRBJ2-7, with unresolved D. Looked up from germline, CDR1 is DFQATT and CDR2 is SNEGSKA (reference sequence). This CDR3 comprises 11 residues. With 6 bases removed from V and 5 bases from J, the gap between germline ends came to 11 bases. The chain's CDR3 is CSASGGHEQYF. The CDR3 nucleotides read TGCAGTGCCAGTGGTGGCCACGAGCAGTACTTC.

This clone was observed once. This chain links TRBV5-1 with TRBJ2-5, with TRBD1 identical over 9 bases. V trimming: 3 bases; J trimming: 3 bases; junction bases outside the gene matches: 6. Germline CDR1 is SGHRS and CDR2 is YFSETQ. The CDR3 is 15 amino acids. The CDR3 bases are TGCGCCAGCAGCTCTACACAGGGGGCAGAAGAGACCCAGTACTTC. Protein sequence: CASSSTQGAEETQYF.

CDR3 bases: TGTGCCAGCAGCTTAGCGGGGGCACGGAACACTGAAGCTTTCTTT. It specifies CASSLAGARNTEAFF. The chain joins TRBV7-8 to TRBJ1-1; D perhaps matches TRBD1 (6 bases). Trimming stripped 0 bases from V and 1 base from J, with 9 bases between. The CDR3 has 15 residues. Looked up from germline, CDR1 is SGHVS and CDR2 is FQNEAQ. The full variable domain, with the rest looked up from reference TRBV7-8 and TRBJ1-1, is GAGVSQSPRYKVAKRGQDVALRCDPISGHVSLFWYQQALGQGPEFLTYFQNEAQLDKSGLPSDRFFAERPEGSVSTLKIQRTQQEDSAVYLCASSLAGARNTEAFFGQGTRLTVV.

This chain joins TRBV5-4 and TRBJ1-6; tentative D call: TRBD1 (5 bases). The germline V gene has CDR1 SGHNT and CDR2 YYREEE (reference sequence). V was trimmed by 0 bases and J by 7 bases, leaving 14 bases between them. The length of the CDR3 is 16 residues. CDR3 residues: CASSLDGAGMNSPLHF. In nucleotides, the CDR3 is TGTGCCAGCAGCTTGGATGGAGCAGGGATGAATTCACCCCTCCACTTT. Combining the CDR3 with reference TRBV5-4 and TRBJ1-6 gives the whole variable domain ETGVTQSPTHLIKTRGQQVTLRCSSQSGHNTVSWYQQALGQGPQFIFQYYREEENGRGNFPPRFSGLQFPNYSSELNVNALELDDSALYLCASSLDGAGMNSPLHFGNGTRLTVT.

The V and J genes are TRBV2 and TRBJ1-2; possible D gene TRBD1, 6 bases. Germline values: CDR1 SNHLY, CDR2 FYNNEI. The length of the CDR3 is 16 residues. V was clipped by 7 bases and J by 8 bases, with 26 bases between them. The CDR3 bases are TGTGCCAGCAATTTGGGGCAGGGGAGCGCTCTCTTGGGCTACACCTTC. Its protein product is CASNLGQGSALLGYTF.

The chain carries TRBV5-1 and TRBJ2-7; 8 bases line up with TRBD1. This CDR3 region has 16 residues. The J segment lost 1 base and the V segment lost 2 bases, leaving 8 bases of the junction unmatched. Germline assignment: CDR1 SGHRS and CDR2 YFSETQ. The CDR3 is CASSLYLDRASYEQYF. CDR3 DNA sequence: TGCGCCAGCAGCTTATATCTGGACAGGGCTTCCTACGAGCAGTACTTC.

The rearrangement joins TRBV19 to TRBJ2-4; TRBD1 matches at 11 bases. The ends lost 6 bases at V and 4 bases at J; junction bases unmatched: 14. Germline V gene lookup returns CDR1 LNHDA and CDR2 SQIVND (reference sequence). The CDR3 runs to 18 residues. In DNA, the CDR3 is TGTGCCAGTAGGCGCAGCGCCTCCGGGACAGGGGGTAAAAACATTCAGTACTTC. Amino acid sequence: CASRRSASGTGGKNIQYF. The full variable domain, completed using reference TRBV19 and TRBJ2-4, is DGGITQSPKYLFRKEGQNVTLSCEQNLNHDAMYWYRQDPGQGLRLIYYSQIVNDFQKGDIAEGYSVSREKKESFPLTVTSAQKNPTAFYLCASRRSASGTGGKNIQYFGAGTRLSVL.

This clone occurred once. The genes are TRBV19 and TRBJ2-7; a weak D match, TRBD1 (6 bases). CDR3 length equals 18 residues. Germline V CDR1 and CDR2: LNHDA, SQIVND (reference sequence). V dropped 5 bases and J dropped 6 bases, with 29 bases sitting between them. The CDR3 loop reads CASSPFFQGPRRMGEQYF. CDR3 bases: TGTGCCAGTAGTCCCTTCTTCCAGGGGCCACGGCGCATGGGCGAGCAGTACTTC.